The 3 T cell receptor beta chains listed next were all sequenced from one sample in a study of cytomegalovirus exposure and HLA in healthy donors. PCR amplification relied on 60 Vbeta primers (plus 13 Jbeta primers). Generated by immunoSEQ multiplex PCR, the TCRdb table keeps only in-frame clones and is missing some. This sample has 150,000 to 200,000 clones, with roughly 80% found just once. Sequencing used PBMCs. The receptors were sampled from a woman in her late teens or twenties in good health and CMV-seronegative.

V gene TRBV5-4 combines with J gene TRBJ1-1; TRBD1 matches at 7 bases. CDR3 size: 19 residues. V shed 0 bases, J shed 3 bases, and the junction held 17 bases outside the gene matches. Per the germline V gene, CDR1 is SGHNT and CDR2 is YYREEE (reference sequence). The CDR3 reads CASSLGLSTGRLEDTEAFF. The CDR3 DNA reads as TGTGCCAGCAGCTTGGGACTTTCGACAGGGCGTCTGGAGGACACTGAAGCTTTCTTT.

V usage is TRBV4-3 and J usage is TRBJ2-1; 9 bases fit TRBD1. The length of the CDR3 is 18 residues. CDR1 is LGHNA and CDR2 is YSLEER in the germline V gene. Trimming took 1 base from V and 9 from J; bases not matched to a gene: 16. In nucleotides, the CDR3 is TGCGCCAGCAGCCAAGGGGGTGACAGGGGGAGGCCTCAGGGTGAGCAGTTCTTC. Its protein is CASSQGGDRGRPQGEQFF.

The CDR3 is CASSTTGVSGNTIYF. The CDR3 nucleotides are TGCGCCAGCAGTACGACAGGGGTCTCTGGAAACACCATATATTTT. The genes are TRBV10-2 and TRBJ1-3; TRBD1 matches 8 bases. The V gene's germline CDR1 is WSHSY and CDR2 SAAADI. The CDR3 is made up of 15 amino acids. V shed 5 bases and J 0 bases; nucleotides not matched to a gene: 3.